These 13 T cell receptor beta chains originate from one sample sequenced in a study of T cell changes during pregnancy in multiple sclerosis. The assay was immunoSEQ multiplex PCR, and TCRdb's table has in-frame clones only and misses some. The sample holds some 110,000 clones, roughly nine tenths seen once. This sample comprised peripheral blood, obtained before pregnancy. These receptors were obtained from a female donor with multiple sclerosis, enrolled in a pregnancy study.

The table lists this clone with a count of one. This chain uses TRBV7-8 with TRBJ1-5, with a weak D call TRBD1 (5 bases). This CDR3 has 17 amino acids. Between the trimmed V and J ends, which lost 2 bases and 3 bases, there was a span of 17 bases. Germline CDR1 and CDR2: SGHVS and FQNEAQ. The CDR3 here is CASSLKGSGRVNQPQHF. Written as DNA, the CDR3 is TGTGCCAGCAGCTTAAAGGGGTCAGGCAGGGTCAATCAGCCCCAGCATTTT.

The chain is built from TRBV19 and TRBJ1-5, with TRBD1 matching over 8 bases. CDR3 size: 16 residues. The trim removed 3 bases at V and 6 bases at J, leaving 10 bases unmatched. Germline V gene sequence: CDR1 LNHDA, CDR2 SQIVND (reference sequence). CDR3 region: CASSIEAGGAFQPQHF. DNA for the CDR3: TGTGCCAGTAGTATCGAGGCAGGGGGCGCGTTTCAGCCCCAGCATTTT.

This chain's CDR3 is CASSWAGDSNQPQHF. In nucleotides, the CDR3 is TGTGCCAGCAGTTGGGCAGGGGATAGCAATCAGCCCCAGCATTTT. This chain links TRBV28 with TRBJ1-5; the D gene is possibly TRBD1 (6 bases). Germline V gene sequence: CDR1 MDHEN, CDR2 SYDVKM. This CDR3 has 15 residues. Trimming cost V 4 bases and J 0 bases, with 10 bases left between them.

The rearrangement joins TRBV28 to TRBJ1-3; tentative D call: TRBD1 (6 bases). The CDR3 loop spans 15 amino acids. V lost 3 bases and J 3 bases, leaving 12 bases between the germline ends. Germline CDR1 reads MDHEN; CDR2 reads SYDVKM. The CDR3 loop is CASSFRGSGGNTIYF. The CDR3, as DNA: TGTGCCAGCAGTTTCAGGGGTTCGGGTGGAAACACCATATATTTT.

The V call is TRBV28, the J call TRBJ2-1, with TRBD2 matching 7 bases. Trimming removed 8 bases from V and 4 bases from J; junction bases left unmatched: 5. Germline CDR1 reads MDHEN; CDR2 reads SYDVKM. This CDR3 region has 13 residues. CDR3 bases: TGTGCCAGCCTGGGACTATATTACAATGAGCAGTTCTTC. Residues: CASLGLYYNEQFF.

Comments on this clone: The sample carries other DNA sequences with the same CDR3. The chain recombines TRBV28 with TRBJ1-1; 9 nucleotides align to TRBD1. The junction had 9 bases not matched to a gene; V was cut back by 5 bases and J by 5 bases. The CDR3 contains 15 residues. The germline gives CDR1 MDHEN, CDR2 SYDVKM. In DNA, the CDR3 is TGTGCCAGCAGTCCAAGGACAGGGGATTCGACTGAAGCTTTCTTT. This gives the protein CASSPRTGDSTEAFF. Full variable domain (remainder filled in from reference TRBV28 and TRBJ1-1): DVKVTQSSRYLVKRTGEKVFLECVQDMDHENMFWYRQDPGLGLRLIYFSYDVKMKEKGDIPEGYSVSREKKERFSLILESASTNQTSMYLCASSPRTGDSTEAFFGQGTRLTVV.

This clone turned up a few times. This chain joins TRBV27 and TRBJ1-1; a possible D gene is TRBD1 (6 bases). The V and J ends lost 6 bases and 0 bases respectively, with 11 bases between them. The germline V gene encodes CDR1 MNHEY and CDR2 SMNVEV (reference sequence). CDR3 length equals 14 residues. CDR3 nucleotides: TGTGCCAGCAGAGCTGGACAGATGAACACTGAAGCTTTCTTT. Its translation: CASRAGQMNTEAFF.

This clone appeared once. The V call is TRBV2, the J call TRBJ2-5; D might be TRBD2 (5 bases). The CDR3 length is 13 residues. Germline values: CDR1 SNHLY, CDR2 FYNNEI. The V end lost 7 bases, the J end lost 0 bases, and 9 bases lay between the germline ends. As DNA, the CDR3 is TGTGCCAGCAACGGGGAATACCAAGAGACCCAGTACTTC. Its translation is CASNGEYQETQYF.

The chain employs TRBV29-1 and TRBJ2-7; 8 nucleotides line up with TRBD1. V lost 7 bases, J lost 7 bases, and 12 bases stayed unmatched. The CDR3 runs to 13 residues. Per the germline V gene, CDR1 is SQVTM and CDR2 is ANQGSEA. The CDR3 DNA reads TGCAGCGCCGGGACAGGCACTTTGGGGGAGCAGTACTTC. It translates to CSAGTGTLGEQYF.

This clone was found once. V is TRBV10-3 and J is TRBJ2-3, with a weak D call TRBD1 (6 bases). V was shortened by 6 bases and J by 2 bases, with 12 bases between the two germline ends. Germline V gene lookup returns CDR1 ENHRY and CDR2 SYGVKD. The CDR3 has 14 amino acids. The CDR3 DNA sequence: TGTGCCATCAGAAGAGGACAGAACACAGATACGCAGTATTTT. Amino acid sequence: CAIRRGQNTDTQYF.

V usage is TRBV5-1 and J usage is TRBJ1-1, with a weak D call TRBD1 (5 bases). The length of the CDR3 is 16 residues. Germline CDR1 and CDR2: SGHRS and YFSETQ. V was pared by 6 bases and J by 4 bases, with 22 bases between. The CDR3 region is CASTPAGPTYGTEAFF. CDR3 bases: TGCGCCAGCACTCCGGCAGGGCCCACTTACGGCACTGAAGCTTTCTTT.

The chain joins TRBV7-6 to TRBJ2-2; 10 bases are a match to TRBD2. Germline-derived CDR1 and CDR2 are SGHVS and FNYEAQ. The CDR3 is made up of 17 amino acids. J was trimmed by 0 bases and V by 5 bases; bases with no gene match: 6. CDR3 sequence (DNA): TGTGCCAGCAGCCCTCAACTAGCGGGGCCGAACACCGGGGAGCTGTTTTTT. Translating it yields CASSPQLAGPNTGELFF.

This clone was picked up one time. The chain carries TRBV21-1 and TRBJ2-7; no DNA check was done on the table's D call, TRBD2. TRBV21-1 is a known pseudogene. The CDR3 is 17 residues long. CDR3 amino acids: CASSKEVAGGPPYEQYF. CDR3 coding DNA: TGTGCCAGCAGCAAGGAAGTAGCGGGAGGTCCCCCCTACGAGCAGTACTTC.